This T cell receptor beta chain was profiled in a study of blood T cells in healthy people across ages. The CDR3 length is 15 residues. Trimming took 1 base from V and 6 from J, leaving 16 bases between them. CDR1 is MGHRA, CDR2 YSYEKL, per germline. The authors ran a second PCR of about 7 to 12 cycles using a sample-barcoded 5' primer and a J-beta primer mix. MiXCR, applied by TCRdb to the 5' RACE reads, yields one record per CDR3 protein. The sample holds about 930,000 distinct CDR3 sequences, 29% seen once. This clonotype occurred many times. The same sample was also studied in work on T cells of mothers and their children. As reported in that work: A few healthy Caucasian mothers, along with their six children, were the donors. RNA that had been extracted went wholly into cDNA synthesis, at around 1.6 ug per 15 ul. The second PCR used the M1S primer, and this primer added sample barcodes and 2-4 random nucleotides. Every mother supplied over 9 million TCR beta CDR3 reads and every child about 3 million.

V gene TRBV4-1 combines with J gene TRBJ2-7; D gene uncertain. This clonotype was obtained from a woman aged 40 to 50 in good health. Sequenced sample: blood. CDR3 sequence reads: CASSQVGQSWLEQYF. The DNA of the CDR3 is TGCGCCAGCAGCCAAGTAGGGCAGTCGTGGCTCGAGCAGTACTTC.